The clone carrying this TCR beta chain has a count of ten or more. Its specificity is unknown. This specimen belongs to a study of T cells after yellow fever vaccination. Study details: In the case of low-cell-number fractions, SMART-Seq v4 Ultra Low Input was used for preparation. Findings and limits, study-wide: The booster saw the reappearance of most primary-vaccination clones (approximately 97% CD4, about 90% CD8). Highly abundant clonotypes carried over from the bulk population could end up in FACS-sorted repertoires as contaminants.

This CDR3 is built from 14 residues. V lost 0 bases and J lost 1, with 6 bases in between. Germline V CDR1 and CDR2: LNHNV, YYDKDF (reference sequence). UMIs were added to TCR cDNA along with a universal primer site when it was made by 5'RACE template switching. One entry per CDR3 protein results from TCRdb running MiXCR on the 5' RACE reads. This sample yields some 560,000 distinct CDR3 sequences, of which less than 20% are seen a single time; more than 13% belongs to the top ten. The starting material was PBMCs, obtained 15 days after the yellow fever booster vaccination. The V gene is TRBV15, the J gene TRBJ2-5; D unclear. The receptor was isolated from a man aged 25-45 years who received the YFV17D yellow fever vaccine. The CDR3 sequence is CATSRDQGQETQYF. The DNA of the CDR3 is TGTGCCACCAGCAGAGATCAAGGCCAAGAGACCCAGTACTTC.